This T cell receptor beta chain was profiled in a study of T-cell reconstitution after alpha-beta-depleted transplantation in children. Overall study findings and caveats: Alpha-beta T cells about two months after transplant reportedly derived from several hundred expanded graft clones. T cells produced anew were the main source of T-cell counts and diversity one year after transplant. High day-60 TCRbeta diversity in some patients came from surviving recipient T cells and thymic progenitors.

Unique molecular identifiers were used to barcode this TCRbeta library. TCRdb re-analysed the PCR reads in MiXCR, keeping a single row per CDR3 protein. Of around 700,000 distinct CDR3 sequences in the sample, around 13% were seen once. As to this clonotype: Its antigen is unidentified.

The clonotype originates from a girl aged 2 to 9 with congenital amegakaryocytic thrombocytopenia, due to receive a stem cell transplant. The sample in question was PBMCs, obtained before TCRalphabeta/CD19-depleted stem cell transplant.

DNA of the CDR3: TGTGCCAGTAGGGTAGCGGGAGGGGGAAATGAGCAGTTCTTC. The encoded protein is CASRVAGGGNEQFF. The chain combines TRBV19 with TRBJ2-1, with TRBD2 matching 11 bases. Germline CDR1 and CDR2: LNHDA and SQIVND (reference sequence). The trim removed 6 bases at V and 7 bases at J, leaving 5 bases unmatched. CDR3 length: 14 residues.